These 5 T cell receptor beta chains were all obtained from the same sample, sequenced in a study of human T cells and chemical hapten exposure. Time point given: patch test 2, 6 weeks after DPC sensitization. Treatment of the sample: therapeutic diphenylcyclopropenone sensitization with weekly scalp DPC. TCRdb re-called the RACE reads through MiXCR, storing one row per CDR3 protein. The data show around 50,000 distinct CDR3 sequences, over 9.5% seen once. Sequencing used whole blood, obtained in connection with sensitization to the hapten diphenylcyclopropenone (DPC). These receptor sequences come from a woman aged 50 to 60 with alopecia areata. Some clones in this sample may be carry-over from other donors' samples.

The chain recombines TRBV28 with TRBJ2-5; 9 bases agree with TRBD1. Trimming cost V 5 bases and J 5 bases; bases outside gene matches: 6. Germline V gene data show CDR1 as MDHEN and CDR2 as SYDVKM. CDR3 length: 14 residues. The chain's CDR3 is CASSTTGGAETQYF. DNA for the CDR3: TGTGCCAGCAGTACTACAGGGGGCGCGGAGACCCAGTACTTC.

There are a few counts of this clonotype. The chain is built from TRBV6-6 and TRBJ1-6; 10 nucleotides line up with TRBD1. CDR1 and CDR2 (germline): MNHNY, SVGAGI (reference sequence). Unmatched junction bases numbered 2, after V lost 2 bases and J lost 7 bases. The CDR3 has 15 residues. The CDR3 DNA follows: TGTGCCAGCAGTTACGAGGGACAGGGGAATTCACCCCTCCACTTT. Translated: CASSYEGQGNSPLHF.

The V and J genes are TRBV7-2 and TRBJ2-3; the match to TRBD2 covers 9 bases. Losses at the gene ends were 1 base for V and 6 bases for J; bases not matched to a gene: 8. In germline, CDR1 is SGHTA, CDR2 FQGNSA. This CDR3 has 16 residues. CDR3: CASSLGQAGGRDTQYF. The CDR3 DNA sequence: TGTGCCAGCAGCTTAGGTCAAGCGGGGGGCAGGGATACGCAGTATTTT.

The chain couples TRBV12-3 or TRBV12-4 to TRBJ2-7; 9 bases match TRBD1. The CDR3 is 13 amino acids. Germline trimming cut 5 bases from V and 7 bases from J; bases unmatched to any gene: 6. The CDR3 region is CASSLQGALEQYF. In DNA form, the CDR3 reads TGTGCCAGCAGTCTACAGGGGGCGTTAGAGCAGTACTTC.

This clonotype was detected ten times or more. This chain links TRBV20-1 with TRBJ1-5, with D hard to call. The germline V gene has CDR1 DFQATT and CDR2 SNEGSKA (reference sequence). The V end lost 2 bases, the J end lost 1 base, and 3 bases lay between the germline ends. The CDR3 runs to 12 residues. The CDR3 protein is CSARTSNQPQHF. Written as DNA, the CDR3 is TGCAGTGCTAGAACCAGCAATCAGCCCCAGCATTTT.